These 8 T cell receptor beta chains share one sample of origin, sequenced in a study of early T cells in non-severe SARS-CoV-2 infection. A single record per CDR3 protein comes from TCRdb applying MiXCR to the 5' RACE reads. The sample has fewer than 55,000 distinct CDR3 sequences, under 7.5% seen once. The source was whole blood, collected at baseline. All receptors come from an adult who was a healthcare worker with PCR-confirmed SARS-CoV-2 infection or an uninfected control (not recorded which).

This clonotype occurred a few times. The gene calls are TRBV30 and TRBJ1-5; the D is unclear. Per germline, CDR1 GTSNPN and CDR2 SVGIG (reference sequence). The CDR3 consists of 12 residues. Deletions cut 5 bases from V and 3 bases from J, with 8 bases between. As DNA, the CDR3 is TGTGCCTGGGCCCAGGACAATCAGCCCCAGCATTTT. It codes for CAWAQDNQPQHF.

The genes are TRBV6-2 or TRBV6-3 and TRBJ2-7; unclear D gene. Trimming took 7 bases from V and 3 from J, leaving 13 bases between them. The germline V gene encodes CDR1 MNHEY and CDR2 SVGEGT. CDR3 size: 13 residues. The CDR3 bases are TGTGCCAGCACCGGCGTGGATCGCTACGAGCAGTACTTC. It is translated as CASTGVDRYEQYF.

This clonotype was picked up many times. The gene calls are TRBV2 and TRBJ2-5; D call uncertain. The CDR3 is 14 amino acids. Per the germline V gene, CDR1 is SNHLY and CDR2 is FYNNEI. V dropped 5 bases and J dropped 7 bases, with 17 bases sitting between them. The CDR3 is CASSRSSVYGTQYF. The DNA of the CDR3 is TGTGCCAGCAGTCGGAGTTCTGTGTATGGGACCCAGTACTTC.

This clonotype was counted at least ten times. CDR3 bases: TGTGCCAGCCAATTAGCGGGAACTTACAATGAGCAGTTCTTC. The encoded protein is CASQLAGTYNEQFF. The chain recombines TRBV27 with TRBJ2-1; 8 nucleotides line up with TRBD2. Germline V gives CDR1 MNHEY, CDR2 SMNVEV (reference sequence). The CDR3 loop spans 14 amino acids. With V trimmed by 8 bases and J by 4 bases, 7 bases remained unmatched.

The chain combines TRBV7-6 with TRBJ2-1; D tentatively reads TRBD1 or TRBD2 (5 bases each). The CDR3 runs to 16 residues. Trimming pared 6 bases from V and 2 bases from J, leaving 17 bases between. Looked up from germline, CDR1 is SGHVS and CDR2 is FNYEAQ. The DNA of the CDR3 is TGTGCCAGCAGTTACAACCCAGGGACGACCTACAATGAGCAGTTCTTC. It specifies CASSYNPGTTYNEQFF.

Note on this clonotype: A much larger clone is a single base away; this may be a read error. The chain has TRBV2 and TRBJ2-5, with a possible D match to TRBD2 (5 bases). This CDR3 contains 12 residues. Germline V gene data show CDR1 as SNHLY and CDR2 as FYNNEI. This CDR3 reads CVSTPKRETQYF. CDR3 sequence (DNA): TGTGTCAGCACCCCCAAGCGGGAGACCCAGTACTTC.

This clonotype was seen repeatedly, ten times or more. This chain uses TRBV20-1 with TRBJ2-1; 7 nucleotides align to TRBD2. In germline, CDR1 is DFQATT, CDR2 SNEGSKA (reference sequence). With 3 bases clipped from V and 5 bases from J, the junction kept 7 bases outside the gene matches. The CDR3 contains 14 residues. The CDR3 nucleotides are TGCAGTGCTAGTACGAGCGGGGCCCACAATGAGCAGTTCTTC. Translating it yields CSASTSGAHNEQFF.

This chain links TRBV29-1 with TRBJ2-3, with D perhaps TRBD2 (7 bases). The CDR3 consists of 15 residues. Germline loops: CDR1 SQVTM, CDR2 ANQGSEA. Deletions cut 7 bases from V and 0 bases from J, with 17 bases between. CDR3 protein: CSAARGSGSTDTQYF. The CDR3 DNA is TGCAGCGCCGCCAGGGGTAGCGGGAGCACAGATACGCAGTATTTT.